The rows below give T cell receptor beta chains drawn from one sample of a study of regulatory T cells in long-lasting Graves disease. TCRdb called the multiplex PCR reads again in MiXCR, with one record for every CDR3 protein. The sample shows 320,000 or so distinct CDR3 sequences, 18% of them seen only once. The sequencing here drew on peripheral blood mononuclear cells (PBMCs), taken at new diagnosis, from a patient treated with antithyroid drugs. The receptors originated from a female donor with Graves disease. The CDR3 runs from the conserved cysteine through the conserved F or W. The D gene is left open where the match is weak. For some rows the clone size is stated as once, few or many, or as a class when expanded; others skip it.

v_gene	d_gene	abundance	len	j_gene	CDR3nt	CDR3aa
TRBV9	NA	few	15	TRBJ2-3	TGTGCCAGCAGCGTAGGGGGCGGTAGCACAGATACGCAGTATTTT	CASSVGGGSTDTQYF
TRBV6-1	NA	many	13	TRBJ2-2	TGTGCCAGCAGCCCCGTCCCGACCGGGGAGCTGTTTTTT	CASSPVPTGELFF
TRBV28	TRBD1	few	15	TRBJ2-7	TGTGCCAGCAGTTTGTCGGGACAGGGGGACTACGAGCAGTACTTC	CASSLSGQGDYEQYF
TRBV11-3	NA	NA	17	TRBJ2-3	TGTGCCAGCAGCCCGGGCCTGACGAGCGGGAGCACAGATACGCAGTATTTT	CASSPGLTSGSTDTQYF
TRBV30	NA	many	13	TRBJ1-5	TGTGCCTGGAGTGACCCCAGCAATCAGCCCCAGCATTTT	CAWSDPSNQPQHF
TRBV6-1	TRBD1	many	14	TRBJ1-6	TGTGCCAGCAGTGGGGGACAGAATAATTCACCCCTCCACTTT	CASSGGQNNSPLHF
TRBV5-8	NA	many	17	TRBJ2-5	TGTGCCAGCAGCCCTTCCATGAGGGGGGGGTTCCAAGAGACCCAGTACTTC	CASSPSMRGGFQETQYF
TRBV24-1	NA	NA	15	TRBJ2-1	TGTGCCACCAGTGCCGGGTTCTCCCCCTACAATGAGCAGTTCTTC	CATSAGFSPYNEQFF
TRBV6-1	TRBD1	many	12	TRBJ1-2	TGTGCCTCCCGACAGGGGGACGATGGCTACACCTTC	CASRQGDDGYTF
TRBV19	NA	many	13	TRBJ2-1	TGTGCCAGTAGTGCCAGCGACAGCAATGAGCAGTTCTTC	CASSASDSNEQFF
TRBV11-3	TRBD2	many	15	TRBJ2-1	TGTGCCAGCAGCCAGGGAAGCGGGATAGCCAATGAGCAGTTCTTC	CASSQGSGIANEQFF
TRBV2	NA	NA	14	TRBJ2-7	TGTGCCAGCGGTGAGGGTGGGAGCTCCTACGAGCAGTACTTC	CASGEGGSSYEQYF
TRBV7-9	NA	NA	21	TRBJ2-1	TGTGCCAGCAGCCCCCTGGATCCCTTGTCCGGGCTTGGAAGCTCCTACAATGAGCAGTTCTTC	CASSPLDPLSGLGSSYNEQFF
TRBV28	TRBD1	many	17	TRBJ2-2	TGTGCCAGCAGAATACCCACCGGGACAGGAAACACCGGGGAGCTGTTTTTT	CASRIPTGTGNTGELFF
TRBV11-2	NA	NA	13	TRBJ2-3	TGTGCCAGCAGCCCGCTCCGGCTTGATACGCAGTATTTT	CASSPLRLDTQYF